This TCR beta chain was captured in a study of OX40 agonist ivuxolimab in advanced cancers. General study results and limits: Clonal expansion by week 6 occurred in CD4+ and CD8+ blood T cells (at 0.1 to 3.0 mg/kg).

Of note for this clone: What it binds is unknown.

Assay: immunoSEQ multiplex PCR; the TCRdb copy retains only in-frame clones and omits some. The table records fewer than 130,000 clones, roughly nine tenths of them present only once. The CDR3 is 16 residues long. The chain has TRBV21-1 and TRBJ2-5; the D segment call TRBD2 is taken from the table without a DNA check. TRBV21-1 is reported as a pseudogene. The receptor was isolated from an adult with an advanced solid tumor such as melanoma, head and neck, liver or kidney cancer. Sequenced material: CD4+ or CD8+ T cells sorted from blood, taken in a trial of the OX40 agonist ivuxolimab. The CDR3 spells CASSKTRTSGQETQYF. The CDR3 DNA reads TGTGCCAGCAGCAAAACTAGGACTAGCGGCCAAGAGACCCAGTACTTC.